These T cell receptor beta chains were read from a single sample in a study of OX40 agonist ivuxolimab in advanced cancers. Clones were sequenced by immunoSEQ multiplex PCR, and TCRdb holds only the in-frame ones, with some missing. This table holds fewer than 90,000 clones, about 90% found once. Here the sequenced sample was CD4+ or CD8+ T cells sorted from blood, taken in a trial of the OX40 agonist ivuxolimab. The receptors originated from an adult with an advanced solid tumor such as melanoma, head and neck, liver or kidney cancer. Both conserved end residues are part of each CDR3. The D gene is left open where the match is weak. Size tells how often a clone was seen (once, few, many) or the class of an expanded clone, and some rows leave it out.

d_gene	v_gene	abundance	j_gene	CDR3aa	CDR3nt
TRBD1	TRBV18	once	TRBJ2-7	CASSPPIQGAGEQYF	TGTGCCAGCTCACCACCGATACAGGGGGCGGGTGAGCAGTACTTC
-	TRBV5-1	few	TRBJ2-5	CASSLGWALSETQYF	TGCGCCAGCAGCTTGGGCTGGGCGTTGTCAGAGACCCAGTACTTC
-	TRBV19	once	TRBJ1-2	CASSMAGVAYGYTF	TGTGCCAGTAGTATGGCCGGGGTGGCCTATGGCTACACCTTC
-	TRBV19	-	TRBJ1-2	CATHLGGYTF	TGTGCCACTCATCTCGGTGGCTACACCTTC
-	TRBV28	-	TRBJ2-3	CASSSYGQTDTQYF	TGTGCCAGCAGTTCATACGGCCAGACAGATACGCAGTATTTT
-	TRBV11-2	-	TRBJ2-2	CASSLDLGVGHTGELFF	TGTGCCAGCAGCTTAGATCTTGGGGTGGGTCACACCGGGGAGCTGTTTTTT
-	TRBV10-1	-	TRBJ2-7	CASKKVGSYEQYF	TGCGCCAGCAAAAAGGTTGGATCCTACGAGCAGTACTTC
-	TRBV7-9	-	TRBJ2-2	CASSRDTLNTGELFF	TGTGCCAGCAGCCGGGACACGTTGAACACCGGGGAGCTGTTTTTT
TRBD1	TRBV6-5	-	TRBJ1-6	CASRTDRDWGSPLHF	TGTGCCAGCAGAACTGACAGGGATTGGGGTTCACCCCTCCACTTT
TRBD2	TRBV5-1	-	TRBJ2-3	CASSLGAGGTDTQYF	TGCGCCAGCAGCTTGGGGGCGGGAGGCACAGATACGCAGTATTTT